This entry lists 4 T cell receptor beta chains sequenced from one sample in a study of cytomegalovirus exposure and HLA in healthy donors. The primer mix had 60 Vbeta and 13 Jbeta primers. Libraries were prepared by immunoSEQ multiplex PCR; TCRdb keeps only in-frame clonotypes and omits some of them. Listed are tens of thousands of clones; about a fifth falls within the top ten. Sequenced: PBMCs. The receptors come from a man aged 55 to 69 in good health and CMV-seropositive.

The gene calls are TRBV6-5 and TRBJ2-1; D is undetermined. Germline V gene data show CDR1 as MNHEY and CDR2 as SVGAGI. This CDR3 spans 12 amino acids. Trimming stripped 2 bases from V and 13 bases from J, with 12 bases between. In DNA, the CDR3 is TGTGCCAGCAGTTACGAGACTGGAGTACAGTTCTTC. The encoded protein is CASSYETGVQFF.

On this clone: At one end, the junction sequence differs from germline, possibly due to a read error. V usage is TRBV13 and J usage is TRBJ2-1, with 7 bases identical to TRBD1. The CDR3 spans 16 residues. Germline CDR1 is PRHDT and CDR2 is FYEKMQ (reference sequence). Written as DNA, the CDR3 is TGTGCCAGCACCCCAGCGACAGGGAGCTCCGACAATGAGCAGTTCTTC. It encodes CASTPATGSSDNEQFF.

This sequence joins TRBV19 and TRBJ1-2; no definite D call. Germline V CDR1 and CDR2: LNHDA, SQIVND (reference sequence). V shed 11 bases and J shed 8 bases, with 18 bases lying between them. CDR3 length: 12 amino acids. The CDR3: CACTPRTGGYTF. DNA for the CDR3: TGTGCCTGTACTCCGAGGACGGGGGGCTACACCTTC.

V usage is TRBV7-6 and J usage is TRBJ2-1; 9 nucleotides line up with TRBD1. The V segment lost 0 bases and the J segment 9 bases; nucleotides outside the gene matches: 6. CDR1 is SGHVS, CDR2 FNYEAQ, per germline. The CDR3 is 15 amino acids. As DNA, the CDR3 is TGTGCCAGCAGCTTAGCGGACAGGGGTCTAGGTGAGCAGTTCTTC. Amino acid sequence: CASSLADRGLGEQFF.